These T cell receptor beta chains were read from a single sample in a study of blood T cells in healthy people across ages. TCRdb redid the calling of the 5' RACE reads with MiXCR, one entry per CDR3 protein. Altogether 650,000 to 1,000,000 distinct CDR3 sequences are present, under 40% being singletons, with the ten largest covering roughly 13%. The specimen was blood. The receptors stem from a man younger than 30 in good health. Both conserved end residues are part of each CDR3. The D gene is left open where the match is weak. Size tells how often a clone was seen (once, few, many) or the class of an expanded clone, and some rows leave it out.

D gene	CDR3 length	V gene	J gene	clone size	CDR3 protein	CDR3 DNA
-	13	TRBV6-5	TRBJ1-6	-	CASSYQGSETLHF	TGTGCCAGCAGTTACCAAGGCTCGGAAACCCTCCACTTT
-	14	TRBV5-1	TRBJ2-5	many	CASSELGTPETQYF	TGCGCCAGCAGCGAACTGGGGACCCCCGAGACCCAGTACTTC
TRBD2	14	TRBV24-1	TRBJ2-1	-	CATSDPGGHNEQFF	TGTGCCACCAGTGACCCGGGAGGCCACAATGAGCAGTTCTTC
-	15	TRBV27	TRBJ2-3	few	CASSFQTKGTDTQYF	TGTGCCAGCAGTTTCCAGACAAAGGGCACAGATACGCAGTATTTT
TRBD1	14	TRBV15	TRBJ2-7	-	CATTPDRNYNEQYF	TGTGCCACCACCCCGGACAGGAATTACAATGAGCAGTACTTC
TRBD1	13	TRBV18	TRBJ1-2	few	CASATGQVYGYTF	TGTGCCAGCGCAACGGGACAGGTCTATGGCTACACCTTC
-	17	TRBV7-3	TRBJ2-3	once	CASSPRGAGISADTQYF	TGTGCCAGCAGCCCCAGGGGGGCGGGGATCAGTGCAGATACGCAGTATTTT
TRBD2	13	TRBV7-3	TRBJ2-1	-	CASSAQSGLQQFF	TGTGCCAGCAGTGCTCAATCGGGACTACAACAGTTCTTC
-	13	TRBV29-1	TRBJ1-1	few	CSVSQVANTEAFF	TGCAGCGTTTCACAGGTCGCGAACACTGAAGCTTTCTTT
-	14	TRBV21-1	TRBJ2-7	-	CASSTHGRAYEQYF	TGTGCCAGCAGCACACACGGCAGGGCCTACGAGCAGTACTTC
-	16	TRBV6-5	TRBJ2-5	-	CASSYSPGSFQETQYF	TGTGCCAGCAGTTACTCGCCAGGGAGCTTTCAAGAGACCCAGTACTTC
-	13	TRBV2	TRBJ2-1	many	CASSEVGSYEQFF	TGTGCCAGCAGTGAAGTTGGGTCGTATGAGCAGTTCTTC
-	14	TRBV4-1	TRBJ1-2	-	CASSQDGQSRGYTF	TGCGCCAGCAGCCAAGATGGGCAGAGCCGTGGCTACACCTTC
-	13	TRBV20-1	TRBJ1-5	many	CSASIAHDQPQHF	TGCAGTGCTAGTATAGCCCACGATCAGCCCCAGCATTTT
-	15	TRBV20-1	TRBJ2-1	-	CSARGLAGRGNEQFF	TGCAGTGCTAGAGGGCTAGCCGGTAGGGGCAATGAGCAGTTCTTC
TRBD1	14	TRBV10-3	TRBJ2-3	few	CAIRDTGGSDTQYF	TGTGCCATCAGGGACACAGGGGGCTCAGATACGCAGTATTTT
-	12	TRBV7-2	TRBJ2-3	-	CASSLFQDTQYF	TGTGCCAGCAGCTTGTTTCAAGATACGCAGTATTTT
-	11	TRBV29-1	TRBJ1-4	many	CSVEEGEKLFF	TGCAGCGTTGAAGAGGGGGAAAAACTGTTTTTT
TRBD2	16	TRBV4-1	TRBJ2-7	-	CASSQGAGEPSYEQYF	TGCGCCAGCAGCCAAGGCGCGGGAGAGCCCTCCTACGAGCAGTACTTC
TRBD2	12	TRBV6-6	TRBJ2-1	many	CASGGVRDEQFF	TGTGCCAGTGGGGGGGTGAGGGATGAGCAGTTCTTC